This T cell receptor (beta chain) was obtained from a study of human T cells and chemical hapten exposure. TCRdb used MiXCR to reprocess the RACE reads, holding one entry per CDR3 protein. The sample has roughly 90,000 distinct CDR3 sequences, roughly a tenth seen once. There are a few counts of this clonotype. Its antigen remains unknown. The sample's time point: patch test 3, about 24 weeks after DPC sensitization. Treatment meaning: therapeutic diphenylcyclopropenone sensitization with weekly scalp DPC. Only after blood had been drawn was each patch test applied. Donors were 18 to 70-year-old alopecia patients suitable for DPC. The CDR3 sequence is 15 residues long. In germline, CDR1 is MDHEN, CDR2 SYDVKM. Trimming removed 9 bases from V and 2 bases from J; junction bases left unmatched: 8. Study-wide findings and caveats: It was expanded TCRs that formed significantly more large CDR3 similarity clusters than controls did.

The V call is TRBV28, the J call TRBJ2-1; 9 bases are a match to TRBD2. The source was whole blood, collected in connection with sensitization to the hapten diphenylcyclopropenone (DPC). This receptor was identified in a woman aged 25 to 45 with alopecia areata. Some clones in this sample may be carry-over from other donors' samples. CDR3 nucleotides: TGTGCCAGTCGAGGTGTAGCGGGGGCCTACAATGAGCAGTTCTTC. This translates into CASRGVAGAYNEQFF.